This T cell receptor (beta chain) was observed in a study of response to subunit inactivated influenza vaccine. Trimming removed 3 bases at V and 4 bases at J, with 16 bases between. Germline V CDR1 and CDR2: GTSNPN, SVGIG (reference sequence). The CDR3 length is 15 residues. About this clonotype itself: What it binds is unknown.

Each CDR3 protein is one row after TCRdb ran MiXCR on the RT-PCR reads. The table records around 850,000 distinct CDR3 sequences, roughly 18% of them present only once. General study results and limits: Each seasonal flu vaccination may recruit only limited new T cells, authors suggested.

This chain connects TRBV30 to TRBJ2-1, with D tentatively TRBD2 (6 bases). The input for sequencing was PBMCs from blood, taken 4 to 6 days after vaccination. This clonotype was sampled from a man aged 50-60 years who received an inactivated influenza vaccine. The CDR3 reads CAWRAPGLGYNEQFF. The DNA for the CDR3 is TGTGCCTGGAGGGCCCCGGGACTGGGATACAATGAGCAGTTCTTC. The variable domain in full, completed from reference TRBV30 and TRBJ2-1, reads SQTIHQWPATLVQPVGSPLSLECTVEGTSNPNLYWYRQAAGRGLQLLFYSVGIGQISSEVPQNLSASRPQDRQFILSSKKLLLSDSGFYLCAWRAPGLGYNEQFFGPGTRLTVL.